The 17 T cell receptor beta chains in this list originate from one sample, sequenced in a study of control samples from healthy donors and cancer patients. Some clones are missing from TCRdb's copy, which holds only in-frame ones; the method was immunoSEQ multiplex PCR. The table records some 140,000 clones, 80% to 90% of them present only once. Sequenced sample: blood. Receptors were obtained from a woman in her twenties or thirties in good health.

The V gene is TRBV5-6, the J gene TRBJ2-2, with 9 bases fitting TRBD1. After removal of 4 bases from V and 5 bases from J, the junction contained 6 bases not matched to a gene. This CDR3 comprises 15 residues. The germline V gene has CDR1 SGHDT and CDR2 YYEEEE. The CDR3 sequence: CASSHTGGATGELFF. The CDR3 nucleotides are TGTGCCAGCAGCCATACAGGGGGCGCGACCGGGGAGCTGTTTTTT.

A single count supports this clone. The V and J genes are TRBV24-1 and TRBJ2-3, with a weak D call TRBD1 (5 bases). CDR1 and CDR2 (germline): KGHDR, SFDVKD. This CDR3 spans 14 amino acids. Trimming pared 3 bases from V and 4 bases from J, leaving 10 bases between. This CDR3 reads CATSDTGTADTQYF. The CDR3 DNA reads TGTGCCACCAGTGATACAGGTACCGCAGATACGCAGTATTTT.

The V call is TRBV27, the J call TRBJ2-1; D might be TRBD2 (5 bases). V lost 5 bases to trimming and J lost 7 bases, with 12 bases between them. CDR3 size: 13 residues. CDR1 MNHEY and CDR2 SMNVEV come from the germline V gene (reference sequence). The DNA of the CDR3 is TGTGCCAGCAGTCCCGGCGGGCGAAATGAGCAGTTCTTC. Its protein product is CASSPGGRNEQFF.

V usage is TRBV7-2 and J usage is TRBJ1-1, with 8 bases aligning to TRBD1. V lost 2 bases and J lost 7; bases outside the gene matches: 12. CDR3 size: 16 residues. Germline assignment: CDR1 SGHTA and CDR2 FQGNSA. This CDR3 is CASSLRWATQGGEAFF. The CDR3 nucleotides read TGTGCCAGCAGCTTACGATGGGCGACACAGGGGGGTGAAGCTTTCTTT.

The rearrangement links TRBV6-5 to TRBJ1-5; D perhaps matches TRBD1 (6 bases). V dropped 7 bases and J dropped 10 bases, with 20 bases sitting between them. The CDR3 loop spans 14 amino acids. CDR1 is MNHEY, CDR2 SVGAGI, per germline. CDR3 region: CASNRDTAVGPQHF. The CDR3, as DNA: TGTGCCAGCAATAGGGACACGGCGGTAGGACCCCAGCATTTT.

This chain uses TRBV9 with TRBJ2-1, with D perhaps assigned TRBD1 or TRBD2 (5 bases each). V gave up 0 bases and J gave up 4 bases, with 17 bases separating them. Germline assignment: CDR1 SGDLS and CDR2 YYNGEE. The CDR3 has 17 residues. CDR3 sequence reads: CASSVGPDIRGYNEQFF. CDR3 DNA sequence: TGTGCCAGCAGCGTAGGGCCGGACATCCGGGGATACAATGAGCAGTTCTTC.

The DNA of the CDR3 is TGTGCCAGCAGTTTTCAGGTTCGGAACGAGCAGTACTTC. Its translation is CASSFQVRNEQYF. The genes are TRBV12-3 or TRBV12-4 and TRBJ2-7; D gene unclear. Trimming took 3 bases from V and 5 from J, leaving 11 bases between them. There are 13 residues in the CDR3.

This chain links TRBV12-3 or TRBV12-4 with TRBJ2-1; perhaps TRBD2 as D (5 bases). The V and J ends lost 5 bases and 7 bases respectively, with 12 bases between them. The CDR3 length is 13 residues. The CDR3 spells CASSPTTGNEQFF. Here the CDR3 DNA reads TGTGCCAGCAGTCCTACCACGGGGAATGAGCAGTTCTTC.

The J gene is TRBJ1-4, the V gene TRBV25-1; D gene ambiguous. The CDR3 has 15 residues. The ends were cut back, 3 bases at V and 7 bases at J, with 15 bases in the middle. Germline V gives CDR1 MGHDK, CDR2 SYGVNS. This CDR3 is CASSEFQGGGEKLFF. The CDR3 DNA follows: TGTGCCAGCAGTGAGTTCCAAGGCGGTGGTGAAAAACTGTTTTTT.

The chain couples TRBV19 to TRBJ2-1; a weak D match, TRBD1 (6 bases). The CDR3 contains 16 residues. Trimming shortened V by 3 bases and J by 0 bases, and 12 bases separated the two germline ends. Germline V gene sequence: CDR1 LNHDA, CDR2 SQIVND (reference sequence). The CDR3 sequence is CASSIQQGFSYNEQFF. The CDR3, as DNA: TGTGCCAGTAGTATCCAACAGGGCTTCTCCTACAATGAGCAGTTCTTC.

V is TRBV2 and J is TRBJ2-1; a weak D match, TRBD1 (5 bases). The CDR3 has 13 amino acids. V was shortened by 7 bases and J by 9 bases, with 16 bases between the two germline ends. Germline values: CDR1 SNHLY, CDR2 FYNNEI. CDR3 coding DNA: TGTGCCAGCACCCTGGGGCAGCCCCTTGAGCAGTTCTTC. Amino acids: CASTLGQPLEQFF.

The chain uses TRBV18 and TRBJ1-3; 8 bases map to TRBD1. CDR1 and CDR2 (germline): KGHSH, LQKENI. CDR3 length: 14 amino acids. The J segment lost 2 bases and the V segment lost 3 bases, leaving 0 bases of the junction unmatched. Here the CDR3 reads CASSPTGAGNTIYF. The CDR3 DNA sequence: TGTGCCAGCTCACCGACAGGGGCTGGAAACACCATATATTTT.

CDR3 protein: CASTGSRGLNQPQHF. In DNA form, the CDR3 reads TGTGCCAGCACGGGAAGCAGGGGACTCAATCAGCCCCAGCATTTT. The chain links TRBV2 to TRBJ1-5; D may be TRBD1 (6 bases). CDR1 SNHLY and CDR2 FYNNEI come from the germline V gene. Between the trimmed V and J ends, which lost 7 bases and 3 bases, there was a span of 16 bases. The CDR3 loop spans 15 amino acids.

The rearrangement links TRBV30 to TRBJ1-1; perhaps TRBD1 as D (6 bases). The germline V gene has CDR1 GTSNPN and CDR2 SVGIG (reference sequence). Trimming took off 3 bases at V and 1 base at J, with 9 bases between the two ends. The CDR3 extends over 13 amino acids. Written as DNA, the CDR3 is TGTGCCTGGAGCATGACAGGGAACACTGAAGCTTTCTTT. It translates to CAWSMTGNTEAFF.

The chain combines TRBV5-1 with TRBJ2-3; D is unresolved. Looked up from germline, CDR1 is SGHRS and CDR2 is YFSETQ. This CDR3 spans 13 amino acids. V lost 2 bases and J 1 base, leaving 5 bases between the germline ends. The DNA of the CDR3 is TGCGCCAGCAGCTTTGGAGGCACAGATACGCAGTATTTT. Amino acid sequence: CASSFGGTDTQYF.

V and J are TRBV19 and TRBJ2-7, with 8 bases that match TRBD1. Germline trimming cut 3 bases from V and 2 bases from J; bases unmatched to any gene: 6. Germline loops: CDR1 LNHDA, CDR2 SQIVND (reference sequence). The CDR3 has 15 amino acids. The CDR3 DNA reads TGTGCCAGTAGTATCGTGGACAGGGCCCCCTACGAGCAGTACTTC. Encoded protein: CASSIVDRAPYEQYF.

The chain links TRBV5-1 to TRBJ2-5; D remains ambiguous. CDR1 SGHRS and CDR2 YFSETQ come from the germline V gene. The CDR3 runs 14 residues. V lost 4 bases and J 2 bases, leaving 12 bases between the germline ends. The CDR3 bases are TGCGCCAGCAGCGTACAACCAGGTCAAGAGACCCAGTACTTC. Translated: CASSVQPGQETQYF.